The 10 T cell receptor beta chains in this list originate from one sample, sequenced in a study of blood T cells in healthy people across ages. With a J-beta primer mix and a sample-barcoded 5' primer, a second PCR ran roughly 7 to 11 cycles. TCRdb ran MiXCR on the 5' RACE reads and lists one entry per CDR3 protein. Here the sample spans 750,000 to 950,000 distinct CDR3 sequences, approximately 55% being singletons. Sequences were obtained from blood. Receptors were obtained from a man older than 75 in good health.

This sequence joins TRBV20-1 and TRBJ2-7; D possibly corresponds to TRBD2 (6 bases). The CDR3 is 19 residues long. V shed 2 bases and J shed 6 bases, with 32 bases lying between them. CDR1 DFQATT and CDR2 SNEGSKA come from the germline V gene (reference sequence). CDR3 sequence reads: CSARLTAERWASVVPEQYF. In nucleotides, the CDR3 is TGCAGTGCTAGACTCACGGCCGAGAGGTGGGCTAGCGTAGTGCCCGAGCAGTACTTC.

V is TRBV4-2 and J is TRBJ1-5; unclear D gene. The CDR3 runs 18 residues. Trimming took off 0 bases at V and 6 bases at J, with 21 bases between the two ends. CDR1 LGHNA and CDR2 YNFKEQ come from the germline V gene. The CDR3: CASSQDPVFLGTPQPQHF. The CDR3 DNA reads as TGTGCCAGCAGCCAAGATCCCGTTTTCTTGGGAACTCCTCAGCCCCAGCATTTT.

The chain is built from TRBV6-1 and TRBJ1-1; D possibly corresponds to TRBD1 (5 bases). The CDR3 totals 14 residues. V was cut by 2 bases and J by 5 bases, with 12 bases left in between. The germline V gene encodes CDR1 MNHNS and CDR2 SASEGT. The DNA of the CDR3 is TGTGCCAGCAGTGAAATGGCAGGGCGGACTGAAGCTTTCTTT. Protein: CASSEMAGRTEAFF.

The chain's CDR3 is CASSLAPDRAGELFF. In DNA form, the CDR3 reads TGCGCCAGCAGCTTGGCGCCCGACAGGGCCGGGGAGCTGTTTTTT. The genes are TRBV5-1 and TRBJ2-2; 7 nucleotides agree with TRBD1. CDR1 is SGHRS and CDR2 is YFSETQ in the germline V gene. This CDR3 spans 15 amino acids. V lost 0 bases to trimming and J lost 6 bases; unmatched junction nucleotides: 5.

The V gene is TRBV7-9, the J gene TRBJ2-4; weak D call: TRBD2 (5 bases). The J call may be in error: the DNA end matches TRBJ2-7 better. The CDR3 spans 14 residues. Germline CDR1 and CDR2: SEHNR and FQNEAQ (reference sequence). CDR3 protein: CASSRFGVTYEQYF. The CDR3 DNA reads TGTGCCAGCAGCCGTTTCGGGGTGACCTACGAGCAGTACTTC.

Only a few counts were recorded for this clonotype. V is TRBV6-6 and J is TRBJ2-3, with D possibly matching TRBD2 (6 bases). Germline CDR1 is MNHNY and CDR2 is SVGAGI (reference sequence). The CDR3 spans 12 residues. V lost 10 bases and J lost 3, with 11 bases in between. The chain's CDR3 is CATGEATDTQYF. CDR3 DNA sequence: TGTGCCACCGGGGAGGCGACAGATACGCAGTATTTT.

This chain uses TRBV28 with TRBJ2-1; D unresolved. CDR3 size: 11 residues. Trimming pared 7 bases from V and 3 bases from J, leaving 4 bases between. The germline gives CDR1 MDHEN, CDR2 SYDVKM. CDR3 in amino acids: CASINYNEQFF. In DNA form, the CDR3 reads TGTGCCAGCATCAACTACAATGAGCAGTTCTTC.

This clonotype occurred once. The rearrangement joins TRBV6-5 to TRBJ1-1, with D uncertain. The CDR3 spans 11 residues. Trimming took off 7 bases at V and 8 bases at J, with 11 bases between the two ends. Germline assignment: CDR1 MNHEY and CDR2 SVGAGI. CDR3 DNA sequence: TGTGCCAGCACCTCCGGACGGGAAGCTTTCTTT. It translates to CASTSGREAFF.

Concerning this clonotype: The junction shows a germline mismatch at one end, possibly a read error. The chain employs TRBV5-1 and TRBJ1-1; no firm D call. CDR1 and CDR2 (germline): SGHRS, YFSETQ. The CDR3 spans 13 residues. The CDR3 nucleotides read TGCGTCAGCAGCTCCCGGTGGGACACTGAAGCTTTCTTT. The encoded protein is CVSSSRWDTEAFF.

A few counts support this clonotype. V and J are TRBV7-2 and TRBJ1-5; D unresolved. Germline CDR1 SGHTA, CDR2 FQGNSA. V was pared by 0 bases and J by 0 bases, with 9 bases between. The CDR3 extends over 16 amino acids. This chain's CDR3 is CASSLASGISNQPQHF. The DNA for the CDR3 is TGTGCCAGCAGCTTAGCGTCGGGGATTAGCAATCAGCCCCAGCATTTT.